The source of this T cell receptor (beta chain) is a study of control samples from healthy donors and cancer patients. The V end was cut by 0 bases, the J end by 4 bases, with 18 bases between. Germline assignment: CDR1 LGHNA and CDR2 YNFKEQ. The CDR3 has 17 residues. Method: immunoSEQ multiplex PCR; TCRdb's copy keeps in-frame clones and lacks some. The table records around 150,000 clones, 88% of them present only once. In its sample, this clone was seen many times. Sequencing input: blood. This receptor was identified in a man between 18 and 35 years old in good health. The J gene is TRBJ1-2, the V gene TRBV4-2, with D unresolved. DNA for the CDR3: TGTGCCAGCAGCCAAGATGGTTCGGCAGGAGACCCCTATGGCTACACCTTC. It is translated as CASSQDGSAGDPYGYTF.